Following are 23 T cell receptor beta chains from one sample sequenced in a study of cytomegalovirus exposure and HLA in healthy donors. The PCR was carried out with 60 Vbeta primers and 13 Jbeta primers. The assay was immunoSEQ multiplex PCR, and TCRdb's table has in-frame clones only and misses some. This sample's clone table lists about 41,000 clones. The sample taken for sequencing was PBMCs. These receptors were collected from a man younger than 45 in good health and CMV-seronegative.

The V call is TRBV11-2, the J call TRBJ1-1; 10 bases agree with TRBD1. V gave up 5 bases and J gave up 3 bases; unmatched junction bases: 6. From germline, CDR1 is SGHAT and CDR2 FQNNGV. This CDR3 has 15 amino acids. CDR3 region: CASSVAGQGHTEAFF. CDR3 bases: TGTGCCAGCAGCGTTGCGGGACAGGGGCACACTGAAGCTTTCTTT.

This chain uses TRBV9 with TRBJ2-5; 8 bases fit TRBD2. The closer fit of TRBJ2-7 to the DNA end suggests the J call may be wrong. This CDR3 region has 16 residues. Germline loops: CDR1 SGDLS, CDR2 YYNGEE. CDR3 amino acids: CASSVRAGAFSYEQYF. CDR3 nucleotide sequence: TGTGCCAGCAGCGTACGAGCGGGAGCATTCTCCTACGAGCAGTACTTC.

The chain employs TRBV5-1 and TRBJ1-1, with TRBD1 matching over 8 bases. The CDR3 is 17 residues long. The ends lost 0 bases at V and 4 bases at J; junction bases unmatched: 11. Germline-derived CDR1 and CDR2 are SGHRS and YFSETQ. In nucleotides, the CDR3 is TGCGCCAGCAGCTTGGTTGGGATAGACAGGGGAGGCACTGAAGCTTTCTTT. It codes for CASSLVGIDRGGTEAFF.

J is TRBJ1-2 and V is TRBV5-6; D is undetermined. Germline V gives CDR1 SGHDT, CDR2 YYEEEE. Trimming shortened V by 4 bases and J by 3 bases, and 16 bases separated the two germline ends. This CDR3 contains 15 residues. The CDR3, as DNA: TGTGCCAGCAGCGCGATAGGCACTCAGGACTATGGCTACACCTTC. It encodes CASSAIGTQDYGYTF.

This sequence joins TRBV9 and TRBJ2-2; 7 bases agree with TRBD1. The CDR3 loop spans 17 amino acids. Germline lookup yields CDR1 SGDLS and CDR2 YYNGEE. The trim removed 2 bases at V and 4 bases at J, leaving 11 bases unmatched. CDR3 coding DNA: TGTGCCAGCAGCGTCGAGGCCGGGACAGTCATCACCGGGGAGCTGTTTTTT. Amino acids: CASSVEAGTVITGELFF.

The rearrangement uses TRBV7-2 and TRBJ1-3; D is unresolved. Between the trimmed V and J ends, which lost 0 bases and 3 bases, there was a span of 12 bases. Germline CDR1 reads SGHTA; CDR2 reads FQGNSA. This CDR3 has 16 residues. This chain's CDR3 is CASSLAPGFVGNTIYF. The CDR3 DNA follows: TGTGCCAGCAGCTTAGCGCCAGGTTTCGTTGGAAACACCATATATTTT. Supplemented by reference TRBV7-2 and TRBJ1-3, the full variable domain reads GAGVSQSPSNKVTEKGKDVELRCDPISGHTALYWYRQSLGQGLEFLIYFQGNSAPDKSGLPSDRFSAERTGGSVSTLTIQRTQQEDSAVYLCASSLAPGFVGNTIYFGEGSWLTVV.

The CDR3 loop reads CASSLGLRSPHNEQFF. The CDR3 region has the DNA TGTGCCAGCAGCTTGGGTTTGAGGAGTCCCCACAATGAGCAGTTCTTC. This rearrangement joins TRBV5-8 to TRBJ2-1; no definite D call. The germline V and J ends were trimmed by 0 bases and 5 bases, with 15 bases remaining between them. This CDR3 spans 16 amino acids. Germline V lookup: CDR1 SGHTS, CDR2 YDEGEE. Variable domain in full (rest from reference TRBV5-8 and TRBJ2-1): EAGVTQSPTHLIKTRGQQATLRCSPISGHTSVYWYQQALGLGLQFLLWYDEGEERNRGNFPPRFSGRQFPNYSSELNVNALELEDSALYLCASSLGLRSPHNEQFFGPGTRLTVL.

The CDR3 loop reads CACSRGSLRETQYF. As DNA, the CDR3 is TGTGCCTGCTCTAGAGGGAGTCTCAGGGAGACCCAGTACTTC. The J gene is TRBJ2-5, the V gene TRBV30, with a tentative D call TRBD2 (5 bases). Germline-derived CDR1 and CDR2 are GTSNPN and SVGIG (reference sequence). The V and J ends lost 6 bases and 5 bases respectively, with 19 bases between them. The CDR3 extends over 14 amino acids.

The rearrangement links TRBV4-1 to TRBJ2-1; perhaps TRBD1 as D (6 bases). The length of the CDR3 is 18 residues. Trimming removed 2 bases at V and 0 bases at J, with 17 bases between. Per germline, CDR1 MGHRA and CDR2 YSYEKL. Here the CDR3 reads CASSQRVDLDSSYNEQFF. The CDR3 coding sequence is TGCGCCAGCAGCCAAAGGGTGGATTTGGACAGCTCCTACAATGAGCAGTTCTTC.

The chain combines TRBV5-8 with TRBJ1-5; weak D call: TRBD1 (6 bases). CDR3 length: 14 amino acids. Deletions cut 0 bases from V and 6 bases from J, with 10 bases between. Germline loops: CDR1 SGHTS, CDR2 YDEGEE. CDR3: CASSLVGGPQPQHF. The CDR3 DNA sequence: TGTGCCAGCAGCTTGGTCGGGGGGCCTCAGCCCCAGCATTTT. The whole variable domain, filled in from reference TRBV5-8 and TRBJ1-5, reads EAGVTQSPTHLIKTRGQQATLRCSPISGHTSVYWYQQALGLGLQFLLWYDEGEERNRGNFPPRFSGRQFPNYSSELNVNALELEDSALYLCASSLVGGPQPQHFGDGTRLSIL.

The chain uses TRBV5-1 and TRBJ2-7; a weak D match, TRBD2 (5 bases). The V gene lost 4 bases and the J gene lost 2 bases, with 28 bases spanning the gap. The CDR3 contains 19 residues. Germline CDR1 SGHRS, CDR2 YFSETQ. CDR3 DNA sequence: TGCGCCAGCAGCCGGGGTGAGGTTGTATGGATGGACCAAACCTACGAGCAGTACTTC. Translated: CASSRGEVVWMDQTYEQYF.

The chain has TRBV7-2 and TRBJ2-5; 13 positions agree with TRBD2. This CDR3 spans 17 amino acids. Looked up from germline, CDR1 is SGHTA and CDR2 is FQGNSA. Trimming took 6 bases from V and 2 from J; bases not matched to a gene: 9. CDR3 bases: TGTGCCAGCAGGTTACGACTAGCGGGGGGTAGGCAAGAGACCCAGTACTTC. It translates to CASRLRLAGGRQETQYF.

The chain links TRBV9 to TRBJ2-2; the D gene is possibly TRBD1 (8 bases). The CDR3 is made up of 16 amino acids. Trimming cost V 2 bases and J 5 bases, with 16 bases left between them. Germline-derived CDR1 and CDR2 are SGDLS and YYNGEE. The CDR3 nucleotides read TGTGCCAGCAGCGTCCAGGGGGCGCGGGGGACCGGGGAGCTGTTTTTT. This translates into CASSVQGARGTGELFF.

V is TRBV5-1 and J is TRBJ2-5; no clear D. This CDR3 contains 14 residues. Trimming stripped 0 bases from V and 5 bases from J, with 11 bases between. Germline values: CDR1 SGHRS, CDR2 YFSETQ. Here the CDR3 DNA reads TGCGCCAGCAGCTTGGGGGCCGACGGCGAGACCCAGTACTTC. This translates into CASSLGADGETQYF.

The rearrangement uses TRBV6-1 and TRBJ1-2; a possible D gene is TRBD1 (6 bases). The ends were cut back, 2 bases at V and 4 bases at J, with 17 bases in the middle. Germline V gene sequence: CDR1 MNHNS, CDR2 SASEGT. The CDR3 is made up of 16 amino acids. The CDR3: CASSESTGGSSYGYTF. As DNA, the CDR3 is TGTGCCAGCAGTGAATCAACGGGGGGCTCTAGCTATGGCTACACCTTC.

The rearrangement uses TRBV6-1 and TRBJ2-7, with 11 bases matching TRBD2. The CDR3 sequence is 14 residues long. The ends lost 6 bases at V and 3 bases at J; junction bases unmatched: 4. Germline V gene sequence: CDR1 MNHNS, CDR2 SASEGT. The CDR3 loop reads CASRTSGELYEQYF. DNA of the CDR3: TGTGCCAGCAGGACTAGCGGGGAACTCTACGAGCAGTACTTC.

The chain has TRBV4-1 and TRBJ2-7; no definite D call. The CDR3 covers 13 residues. Germline CDR1 is MGHRA and CDR2 is YSYEKL. The V and J ends lost 0 bases and 10 bases respectively, with 13 bases between them. CDR3 nucleotide sequence: TGCGCCAGCAGCCAAGATAGAAGTTCTCCACAGTACTTC. It yields the protein CASSQDRSSPQYF.

The V call is TRBV7-9, the J call TRBJ2-7; perhaps TRBD2 as D (5 bases). Trimming shortened V by 5 bases and J by 7 bases, and 12 bases separated the two germline ends. Germline V gene data show CDR1 as SEHNR and CDR2 as FQNEAQ (reference sequence). The CDR3 is 12 amino acids. The CDR3 region is CASSGNREEQYF. As DNA, the CDR3 is TGTGCCAGCAGCGGAAATAGGGAGGAGCAGTACTTC.

The V gene is TRBV30, the J gene TRBJ2-7; no clear D. The CDR3 is 15 residues long. Germline V gene sequence: CDR1 GTSNPN, CDR2 SVGIG (reference sequence). V lost 0 bases, J lost 7 bases, and 19 bases lay in between. The CDR3 region is CAWSVLVGAAREQYF. The DNA for the CDR3 is TGTGCCTGGAGTGTACTGGTAGGAGCCGCTAGGGAGCAGTACTTC.

The chain recombines TRBV6-1 with TRBJ1-2; a possible D gene is TRBD1 (5 bases). This CDR3 region has 15 residues. Trimming left V 5 bases short and J 5 bases short, with 18 bases between. CDR1 and CDR2 from the germline V gene are MNHNS and SASEGT. The CDR3 protein is CASSRSPGVGYGYTF. CDR3 DNA sequence: TGTGCCAGCAGTCGCAGTCCGGGGGTAGGGTATGGCTACACCTTC.

This sequence joins TRBV5-6 and TRBJ1-1; 10 nucleotides agree with TRBD1. This CDR3 spans 14 amino acids. V shed 4 bases, J shed 4 bases, and the junction held 4 bases outside the gene matches. In germline, CDR1 is SGHDT, CDR2 YYEEEE. CDR3 bases: TGTGCCAGCAGCCCCGGGACAGGGGCCACTGAAGCTTTCTTT. This gives the protein CASSPGTGATEAFF. Looking up the rest from reference TRBV5-6 and TRBJ1-1 gives the full variable domain: DAGVTQSPTHLIKTRGQQVTLRCSPKSGHDTVSWYQQALGQGPQFIFQYYEEEERQRGNFPDRFSGHQFPNYSSELNVNALLLGDSALYLCASSPGTGATEAFFGQGTRLTVV.

V usage is TRBV7-9 and J usage is TRBJ1-1; the D is unclear. V shed 3 bases and J shed 5 bases, with 16 bases lying between them. The length of the CDR3 is 15 residues. Per the germline V gene, CDR1 is SEHNR and CDR2 is FQNEAQ (reference sequence). CDR3 amino acids: CASSFFQAEGTEAFF. The CDR3 nucleotides are TGTGCCAGCAGCTTTTTCCAGGCGGAGGGAACTGAAGCTTTCTTT. Drawing the rest from reference TRBV7-9 and TRBJ1-1, the complete variable domain is DTGVSQNPRHKITKRGQNVTFRCDPISEHNRLYWYRQTLGQGPEFLTYFQNEAQLEKSRLLSDRFSAERPKGSFSTLEIQRTEQGDSAMYLCASSFFQAEGTEAFFGQGTRLTVV.

V is TRBV27 and J is TRBJ2-7; TRBD2 matches at 8 bases. V lost 6 bases, J lost 0 bases, and 10 bases stayed unmatched. The germline CDR1 and CDR2 sequences are MNHEY and SMNVEV (reference sequence). CDR3 size: 16 residues. The CDR3 sequence is CASSRTGGASSYEQYF. CDR3 DNA sequence: TGTGCCAGCAGCCGCACGGGAGGGGCAAGCTCCTACGAGCAGTACTTC.